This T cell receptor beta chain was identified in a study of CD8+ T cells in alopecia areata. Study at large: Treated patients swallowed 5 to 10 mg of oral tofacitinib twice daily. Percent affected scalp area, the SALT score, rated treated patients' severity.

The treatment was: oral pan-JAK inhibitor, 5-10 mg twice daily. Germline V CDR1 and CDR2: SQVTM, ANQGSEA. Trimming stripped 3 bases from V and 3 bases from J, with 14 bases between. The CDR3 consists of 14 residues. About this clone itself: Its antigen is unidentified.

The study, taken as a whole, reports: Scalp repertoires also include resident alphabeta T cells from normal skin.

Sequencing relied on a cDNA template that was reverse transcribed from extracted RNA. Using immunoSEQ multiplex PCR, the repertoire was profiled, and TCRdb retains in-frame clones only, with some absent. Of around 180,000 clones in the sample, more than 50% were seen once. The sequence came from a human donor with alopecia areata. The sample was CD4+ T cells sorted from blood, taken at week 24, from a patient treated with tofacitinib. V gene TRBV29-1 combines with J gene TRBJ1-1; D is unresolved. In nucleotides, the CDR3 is TGCAGCGTTGATCCGGTCGGACGTGACACTGAAGCTTTCTTT. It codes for CSVDPVGRDTEAFF.